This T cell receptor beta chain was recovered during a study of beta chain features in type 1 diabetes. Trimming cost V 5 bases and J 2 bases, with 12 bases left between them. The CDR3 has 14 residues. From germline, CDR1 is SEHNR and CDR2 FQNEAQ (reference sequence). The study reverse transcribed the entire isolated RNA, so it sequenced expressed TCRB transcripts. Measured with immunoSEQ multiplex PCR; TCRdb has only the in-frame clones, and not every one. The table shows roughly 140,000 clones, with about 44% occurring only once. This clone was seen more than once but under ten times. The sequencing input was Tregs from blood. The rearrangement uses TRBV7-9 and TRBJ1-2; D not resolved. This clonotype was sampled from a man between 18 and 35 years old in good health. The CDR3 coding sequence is TGTGCCAGCAGCCTACGGACGGGAAACTATGGCTACACCTTC. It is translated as CASSLRTGNYGYTF.